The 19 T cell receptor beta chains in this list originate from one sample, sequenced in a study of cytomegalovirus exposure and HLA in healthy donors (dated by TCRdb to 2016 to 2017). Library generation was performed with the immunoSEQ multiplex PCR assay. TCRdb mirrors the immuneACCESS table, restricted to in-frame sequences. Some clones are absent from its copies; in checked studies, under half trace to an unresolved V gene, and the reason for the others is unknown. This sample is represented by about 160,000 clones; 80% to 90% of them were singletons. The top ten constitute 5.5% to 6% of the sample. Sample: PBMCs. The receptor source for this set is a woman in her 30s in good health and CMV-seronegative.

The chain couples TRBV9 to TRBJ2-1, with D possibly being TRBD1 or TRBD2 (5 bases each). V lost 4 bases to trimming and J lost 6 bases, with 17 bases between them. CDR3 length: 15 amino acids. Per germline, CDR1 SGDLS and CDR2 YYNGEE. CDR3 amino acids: CASSRDHSSSNEQFF. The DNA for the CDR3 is TGTGCCAGCAGCCGGGACCACTCATCGTCCAATGAGCAGTTCTTC.

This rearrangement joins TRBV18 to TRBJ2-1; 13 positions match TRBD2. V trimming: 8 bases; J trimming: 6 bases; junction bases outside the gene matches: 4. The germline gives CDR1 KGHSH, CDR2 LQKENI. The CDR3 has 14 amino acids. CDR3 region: CASTGLAGINEQFF. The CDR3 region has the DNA TGTGCCAGCACGGGACTAGCGGGAATCAATGAGCAGTTCTTC.

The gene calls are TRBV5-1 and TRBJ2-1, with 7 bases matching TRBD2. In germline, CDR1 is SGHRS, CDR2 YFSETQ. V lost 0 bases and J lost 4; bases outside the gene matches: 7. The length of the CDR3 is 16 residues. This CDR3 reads CASSLASQRGYNEQFF. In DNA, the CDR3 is TGCGCCAGCAGCTTGGCCTCCCAGCGGGGATACAATGAGCAGTTCTTC.

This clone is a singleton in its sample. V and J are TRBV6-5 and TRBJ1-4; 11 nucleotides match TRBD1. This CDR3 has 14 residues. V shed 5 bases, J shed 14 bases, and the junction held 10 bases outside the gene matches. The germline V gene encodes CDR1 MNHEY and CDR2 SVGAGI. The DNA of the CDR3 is TGTGCCAGCAGTCCATCGGGACAGGGGGTATCGCTGTTTTTT. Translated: CASSPSGQGVSLFF.

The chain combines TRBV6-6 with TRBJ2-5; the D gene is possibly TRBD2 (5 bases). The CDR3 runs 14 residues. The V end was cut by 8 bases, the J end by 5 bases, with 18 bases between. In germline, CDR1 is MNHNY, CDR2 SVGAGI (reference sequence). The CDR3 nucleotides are TGTGCCAGCTTGTGGGGTCGGCCGGGGGAGACCCAGTACTTC. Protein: CASLWGRPGETQYF.

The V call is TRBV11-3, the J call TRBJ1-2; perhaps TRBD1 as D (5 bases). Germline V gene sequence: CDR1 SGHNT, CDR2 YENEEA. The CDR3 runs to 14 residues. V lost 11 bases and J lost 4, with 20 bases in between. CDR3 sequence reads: CASGAGIVSYGYTF. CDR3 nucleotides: TGTGCCTCCGGGGCAGGAATCGTTAGCTATGGCTACACCTTC.

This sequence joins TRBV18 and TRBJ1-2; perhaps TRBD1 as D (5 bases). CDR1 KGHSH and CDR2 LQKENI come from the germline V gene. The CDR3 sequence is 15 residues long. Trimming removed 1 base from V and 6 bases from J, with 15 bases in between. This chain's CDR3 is CASSPQGHQSDGYTF. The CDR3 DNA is TGTGCCAGCTCACCACAAGGACATCAATCGGATGGCTACACCTTC.

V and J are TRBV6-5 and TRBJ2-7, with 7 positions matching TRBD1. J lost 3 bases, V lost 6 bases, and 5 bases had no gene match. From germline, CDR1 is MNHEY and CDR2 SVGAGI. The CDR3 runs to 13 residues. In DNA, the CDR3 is TGTGCCAGCAGGCAACAGGGGTACTACGAGCAGTACTTC. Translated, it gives CASRQQGYYEQYF.

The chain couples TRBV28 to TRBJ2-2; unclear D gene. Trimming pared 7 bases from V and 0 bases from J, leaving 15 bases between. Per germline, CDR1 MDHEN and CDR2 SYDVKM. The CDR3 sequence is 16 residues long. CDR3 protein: CASTETRAPNTGELFF. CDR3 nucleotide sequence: TGTGCCAGCACTGAAACCCGGGCCCCGAACACCGGGGAGCTGTTTTTT. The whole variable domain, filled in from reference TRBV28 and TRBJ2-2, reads DVKVTQSSRYLVKRTGEKVFLECVQDMDHENMFWYRQDPGLGLRLIYFSYDVKMKEKGDIPEGYSVSREKKERFSLILESASTNQTSMYLCASTETRAPNTGELFFGEGSRLTVL.

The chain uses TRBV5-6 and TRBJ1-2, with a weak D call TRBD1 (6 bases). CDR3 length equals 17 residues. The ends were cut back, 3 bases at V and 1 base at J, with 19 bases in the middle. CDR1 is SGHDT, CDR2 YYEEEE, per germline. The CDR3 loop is CASSSVVTRDNNYGYTF. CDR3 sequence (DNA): TGTGCCAGCAGCTCCGTTGTCACTCGGGACAATAACTATGGCTACACCTTC.

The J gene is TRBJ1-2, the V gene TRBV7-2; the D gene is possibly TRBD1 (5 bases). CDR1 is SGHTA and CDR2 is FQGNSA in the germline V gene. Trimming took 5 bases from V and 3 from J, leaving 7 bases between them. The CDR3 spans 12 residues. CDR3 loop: CASSQTDYGYTF. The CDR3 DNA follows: TGTGCCAGCAGCCAGACAGACTATGGCTACACCTTC.

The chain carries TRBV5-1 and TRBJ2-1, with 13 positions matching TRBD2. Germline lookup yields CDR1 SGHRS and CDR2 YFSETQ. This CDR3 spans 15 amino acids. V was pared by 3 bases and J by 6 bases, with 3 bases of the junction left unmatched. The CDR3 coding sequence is TGCGCCAGCAGCTCCGGACTAGCGGGAGTCAATGAGCAGTTCTTC. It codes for CASSSGLAGVNEQFF.

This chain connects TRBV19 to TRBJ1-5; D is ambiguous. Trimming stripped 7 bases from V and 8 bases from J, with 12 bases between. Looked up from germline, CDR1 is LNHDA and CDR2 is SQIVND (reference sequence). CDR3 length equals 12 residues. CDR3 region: CASNNGVEPQHF. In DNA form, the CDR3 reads TGTGCCAGTAACAATGGGGTGGAGCCCCAGCATTTT.

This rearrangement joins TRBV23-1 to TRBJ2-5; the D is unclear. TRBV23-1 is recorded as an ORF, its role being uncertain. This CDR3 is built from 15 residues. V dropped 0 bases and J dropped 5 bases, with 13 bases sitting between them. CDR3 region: CASSQSWGLGETQYF. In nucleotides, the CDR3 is TGCGCCAGCAGTCAATCGTGGGGATTAGGGGAGACCCAGTACTTC.

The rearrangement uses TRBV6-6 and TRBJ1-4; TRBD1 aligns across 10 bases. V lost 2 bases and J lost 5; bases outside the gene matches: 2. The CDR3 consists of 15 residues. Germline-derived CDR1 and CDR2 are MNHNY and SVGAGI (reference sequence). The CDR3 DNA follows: TGTGCCAGCAGTTACCGGACAGGGGGGAATGAAAAACTGTTTTTT. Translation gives CASSYRTGGNEKLFF.

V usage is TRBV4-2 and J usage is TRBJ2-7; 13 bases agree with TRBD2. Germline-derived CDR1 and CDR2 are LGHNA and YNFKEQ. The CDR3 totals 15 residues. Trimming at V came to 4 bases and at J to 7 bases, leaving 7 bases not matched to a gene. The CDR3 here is CASSLGLAGEGEQYF. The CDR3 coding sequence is TGTGCCAGCAGCCTAGGACTAGCGGGAGAGGGTGAGCAGTACTTC.

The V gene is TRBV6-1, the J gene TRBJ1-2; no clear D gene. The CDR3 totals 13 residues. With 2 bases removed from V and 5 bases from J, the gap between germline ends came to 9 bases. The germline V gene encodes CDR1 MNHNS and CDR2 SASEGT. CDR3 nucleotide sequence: TGTGCCAGCAGTGAAAGTCCCACTTATGGCTACACCTTC. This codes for CASSESPTYGYTF.

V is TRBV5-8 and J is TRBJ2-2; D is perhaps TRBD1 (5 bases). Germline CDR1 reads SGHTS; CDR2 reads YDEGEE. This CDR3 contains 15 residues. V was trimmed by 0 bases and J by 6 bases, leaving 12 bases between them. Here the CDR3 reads CASSLGGQGSGELFF. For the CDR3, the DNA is TGTGCCAGCAGCTTGGGGGGCCAGGGATCCGGGGAGCTGTTTTTT.

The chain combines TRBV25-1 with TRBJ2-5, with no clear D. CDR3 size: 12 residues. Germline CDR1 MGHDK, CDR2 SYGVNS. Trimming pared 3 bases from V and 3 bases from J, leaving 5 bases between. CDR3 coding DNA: TGTGCCAGCAGTGACAGAGAAGAGACCCAGTACTTC. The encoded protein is CASSDREETQYF.